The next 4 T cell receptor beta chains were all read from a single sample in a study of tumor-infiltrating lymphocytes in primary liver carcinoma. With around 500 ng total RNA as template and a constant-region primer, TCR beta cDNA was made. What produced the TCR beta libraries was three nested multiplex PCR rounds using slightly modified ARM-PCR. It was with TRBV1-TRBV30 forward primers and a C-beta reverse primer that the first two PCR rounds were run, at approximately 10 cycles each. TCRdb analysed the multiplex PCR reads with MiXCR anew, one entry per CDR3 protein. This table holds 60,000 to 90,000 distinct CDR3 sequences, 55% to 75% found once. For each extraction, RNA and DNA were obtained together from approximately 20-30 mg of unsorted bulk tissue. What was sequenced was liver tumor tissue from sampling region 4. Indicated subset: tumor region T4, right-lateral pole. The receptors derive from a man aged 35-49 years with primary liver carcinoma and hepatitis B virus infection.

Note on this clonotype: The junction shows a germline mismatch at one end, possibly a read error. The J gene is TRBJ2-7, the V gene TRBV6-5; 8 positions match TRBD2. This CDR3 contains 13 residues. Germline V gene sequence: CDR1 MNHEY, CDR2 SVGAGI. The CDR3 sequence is CASSRSGSYERYF. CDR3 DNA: TGTGCCAGCAGCCGAAGCGGGAGCTACGAGCGGTACTTC.

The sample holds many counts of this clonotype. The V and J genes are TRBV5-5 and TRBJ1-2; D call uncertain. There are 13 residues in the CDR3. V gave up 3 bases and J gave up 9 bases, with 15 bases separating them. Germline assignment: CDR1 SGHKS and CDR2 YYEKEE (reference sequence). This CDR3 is CASSSSIGLSYTF. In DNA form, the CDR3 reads TGTGCCAGCAGCTCTAGTATAGGGTTAAGCTACACCTTC.

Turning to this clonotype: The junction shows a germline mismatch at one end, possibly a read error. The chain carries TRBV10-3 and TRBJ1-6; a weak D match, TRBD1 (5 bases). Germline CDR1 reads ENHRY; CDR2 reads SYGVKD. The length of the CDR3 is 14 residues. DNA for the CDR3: TGTGTCATCAGTGGGGGTATCGACAATTCACCCCTCCACTTT. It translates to CVISGGIDNSPLHF.

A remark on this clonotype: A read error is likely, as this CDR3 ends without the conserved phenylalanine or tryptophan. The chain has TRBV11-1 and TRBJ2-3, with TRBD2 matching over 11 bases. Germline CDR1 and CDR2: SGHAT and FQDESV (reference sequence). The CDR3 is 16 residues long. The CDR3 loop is CASSKGLAVSIDTQYS. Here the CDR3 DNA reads TGTGCCAGTAGCAAGGGACTAGCGGTTAGCATAGATACGCAGTATTCT.